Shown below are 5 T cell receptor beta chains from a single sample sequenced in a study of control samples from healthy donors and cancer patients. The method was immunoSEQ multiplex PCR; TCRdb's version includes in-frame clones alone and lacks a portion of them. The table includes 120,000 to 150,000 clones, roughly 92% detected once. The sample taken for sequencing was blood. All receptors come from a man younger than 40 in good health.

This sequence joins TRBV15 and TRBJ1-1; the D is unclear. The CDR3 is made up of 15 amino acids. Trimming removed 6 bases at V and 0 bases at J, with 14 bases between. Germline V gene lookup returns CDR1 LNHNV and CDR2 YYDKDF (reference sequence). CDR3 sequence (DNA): TGTGCCACCAGTTATATATTCGGGCTGAACACTGAAGCTTTCTTT. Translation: CATSYIFGLNTEAFF.

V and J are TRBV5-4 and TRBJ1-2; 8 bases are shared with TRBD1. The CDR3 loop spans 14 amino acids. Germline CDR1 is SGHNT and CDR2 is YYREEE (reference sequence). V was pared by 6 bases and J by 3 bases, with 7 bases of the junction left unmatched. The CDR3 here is CASKNNRGYYGYTF. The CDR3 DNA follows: TGTGCCAGCAAAAATAACAGGGGGTACTATGGCTACACCTTC.

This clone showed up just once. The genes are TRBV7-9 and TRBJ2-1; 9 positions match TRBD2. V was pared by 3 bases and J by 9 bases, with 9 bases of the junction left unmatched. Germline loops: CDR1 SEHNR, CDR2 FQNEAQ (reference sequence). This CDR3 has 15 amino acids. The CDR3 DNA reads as TGTGCCAGCAGCTTCCTTGCGGGAGGGCCAAGTGAGCAGTTCTTC. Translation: CASSFLAGGPSEQFF.

CDR3 bases: TGTGCCAGCAGTCGCGACACAGGGAATTGGGTTGGCTACACCTTC. This gives the protein CASSRDTGNWVGYTF. The chain uses TRBV28 and TRBJ1-2, with a weak D call TRBD1 (6 bases). This CDR3 is 15 amino acids long. Trimming pared 5 bases from V and 7 bases from J, leaving 20 bases between. Per the germline V gene, CDR1 is MDHEN and CDR2 is SYDVKM.

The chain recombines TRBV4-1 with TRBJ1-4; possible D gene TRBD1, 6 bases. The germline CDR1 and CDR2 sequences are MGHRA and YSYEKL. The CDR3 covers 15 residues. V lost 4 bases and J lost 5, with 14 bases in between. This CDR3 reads CASSRTQGSNEKLFF. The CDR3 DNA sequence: TGCGCCAGCAGCCGGACACAGGGTTCGAATGAAAAACTGTTTTTT.